The 18 T cell receptor beta chains below come from one sample, sequenced in a study of PD-1 blockade in classical Hodgkin lymphoma. Here immunoSEQ multiplex PCR was the method, and the copy in TCRdb shows in-frame clones only, minus some. This table has over 15,000 clones, 75% to 95% appearing once. Described time point: newly diagnosed, previously untreated cHL patient sample. The sequencing input was peripheral blood mononuclear cells (PBMCs). The source of these receptors is a human donor with classical Hodgkin lymphoma.

The chain combines TRBV15 with TRBJ2-1; perhaps D is TRBD1 or TRBD2 (6 bases each). This CDR3 is built from 18 residues. Between the trimmed V and J ends, which lost 3 bases and 1 base, there was a span of 19 bases. CDR1 and CDR2 (germline): LNHNV, YYDKDF (reference sequence). CDR3 loop: CATSSGGPRLVSYNEQFF. The CDR3 DNA reads TGTGCCACCAGCAGTGGGGGCCCGAGACTAGTTTCCTACAATGAGCAGTTCTTC. The variable domain in full, completed from reference TRBV15 and TRBJ2-1, reads DAMVIQNPRYQVTQFGKPVTLSCSQTLNHNVMYWYQQKSSQAPKLLFHYYDKDFNNEADTPDNFQSRRPNTSFCFLDIRSPGLGDTAMYLCATSSGGPRLVSYNEQFFGPGTRLTVL.

V and J are TRBV6-1 and TRBJ1-5; D gene ambiguous. Germline loops: CDR1 MNHNS, CDR2 SASEGT. This CDR3 region has 13 residues. The germline V and J ends were trimmed by 2 bases and 5 bases, with 7 bases remaining between them. CDR3 nucleotide sequence: TGTGCCAGCAGTGAAACCGGTGATCAGCCCCAGCATTTT. Translation gives CASSETGDQPQHF.

CDR3 protein: CASSLLGRLDTEAFF. In DNA form, the CDR3 reads TGCGCCAGCAGCTTGTTAGGTCGTTTGGACACTGAAGCTTTCTTT. This rearrangement joins TRBV5-1 to TRBJ1-1; D is undetermined. Trimming shortened V by 1 base and J by 3 bases, and 13 bases separated the two germline ends. The CDR3 is 15 amino acids. Germline CDR1 SGHRS, CDR2 YFSETQ. The full variable domain, its missing parts supplied by reference TRBV5-1 and TRBJ1-1, is KAGVTQTPRYLIKTRGQQVTLSCSPISGHRSVSWYQQTPGQGLQFLFEYFSETQRNKGNFPGRFSGRQFSNSRSEMNVSTLELGDSALYLCASSLLGRLDTEAFFGQGTRLTVV.

J is TRBJ2-1 and V is TRBV29-1; 9 nucleotides line up with TRBD2. The CDR3 runs 13 residues. Germline V lookup: CDR1 SQVTM, CDR2 ANQGSEA. The junction had 6 bases not matched to a gene; V was cut back by 6 bases and J by 6 bases. This CDR3 is CSVASGERNEQFF. CDR3 in DNA: TGCAGCGTCGCTAGCGGGGAGCGCAATGAGCAGTTCTTC.

The table lists this clone with a few counts. Other DNA sequences in the sample encode the same CDR3. The chain employs TRBV18 and TRBJ2-1, with D possibly matching TRBD2 (6 bases). Germline V lookup: CDR1 KGHSH, CDR2 LQKENI. V was clipped by 1 base and J by 5 bases, with 6 bases between them. The CDR3 is made up of 13 amino acids. CDR3 nucleotide sequence: TGTGCCAGCTCACCACGCGGGGACAATGAGCAGTTCTTC. It translates to CASSPRGDNEQFF.

The chain has TRBV5-4 and TRBJ2-1; no clear D. The CDR3 has 12 amino acids. V lost 4 bases and J 8 bases, leaving 10 bases between the germline ends. CDR1 is SGHNT and CDR2 is YYREEE in the germline V gene (reference sequence). Written as DNA, the CDR3 is TGTGCCAGCAGCCCTACCGTCTATGAGCAGTTCTTC. Its protein product is CASSPTVYEQFF.

The genes are TRBV10-3 and TRBJ2-1; 9 bases map to TRBD2. The ends lost 9 bases at V and 5 bases at J; junction bases unmatched: 5. The CDR3 spans 13 residues. The germline CDR1 and CDR2 sequences are ENHRY and SYGVKD. The CDR3: CAILAGADNEQFF. In nucleotides, the CDR3 is TGTGCCATTTTAGCGGGAGCGGACAATGAGCAGTTCTTC.

The chain combines TRBV25-1 with TRBJ2-7; 7 bases align to TRBD1. The length of the CDR3 is 13 residues. Germline V gene lookup returns CDR1 MGHDK and CDR2 SYGVNS. V shed 4 bases and J 2 bases; nucleotides not matched to a gene: 2. CDR3 region: CASSGQGTYEQYF. CDR3 DNA sequence: TGTGCCAGCAGTGGACAGGGTACCTACGAGCAGTACTTC.

This clone showed up just once. The rearrangement links TRBV7-9 to TRBJ2-7; 7 nucleotides agree with TRBD1. The CDR3 covers 14 residues. Germline lookup yields CDR1 SEHNR and CDR2 FQNEAQ (reference sequence). The trim removed 2 bases at V and 5 bases at J, leaving 6 bases unmatched. The CDR3 nucleotides are TGTGCCAGCAGCTTACGGACAGGTCGCGACGAGCAGTACTTC. This sequence encodes CASSLRTGRDEQYF. The full variable domain, completed using reference TRBV7-9 and TRBJ2-7, is DTGVSQNPRHKITKRGQNVTFRCDPISEHNRLYWYRQTLGQGPEFLTYFQNEAQLEKSRLLSDRFSAERPKGSFSTLEIQRTEQGDSAMYLCASSLRTGRDEQYFGPGTRLTVT.

This clone was observed a single time. The chain uses TRBV6-1 and TRBJ1-4; 10 bases map to TRBD1. Germline CDR1 is MNHNS and CDR2 is SASEGT. This CDR3 comprises 13 residues. J lost 6 bases, V lost 10 bases, and 5 bases had no gene match. The CDR3 DNA follows: TGTGCCACGGAGACAGGGGGCTATGAAAAACTGTTTTTT. Translating it yields CATETGGYEKLFF.

The sample holds one count of this clone. The chain combines TRBV20-1 with TRBJ2-5; tentative D call: TRBD1 (5 bases). With 2 bases removed from V and 6 bases from J, the gap between germline ends came to 7 bases. The CDR3 runs to 11 residues. Germline CDR1 is DFQATT and CDR2 is SNEGSKA (reference sequence). CDR3 loop: CSARMGQTQYF. CDR3 in DNA: TGCAGTGCTAGAATGGGGCAGACCCAGTACTTC.

The J gene is TRBJ2-2, the V gene TRBV13, with D tentatively TRBD2 (6 bases). This CDR3 has 15 residues. Germline V gene data show CDR1 as PRHDT and CDR2 as FYEKMQ (reference sequence). Trimming left V 5 bases short and J 7 bases short, with 17 bases between. As DNA, the CDR3 is TGTGCCAGCAGCCCCCGACTAGATTTTGGCGGGGAGCTGTTTTTT. This sequence encodes CASSPRLDFGGELFF. The full variable domain, completed using reference TRBV13 and TRBJ2-2, is AAGVIQSPRHLIKEKRETATLKCYPIPRHDTVYWYQQGPGQDPQFLISFYEKMQSDKGSIPDRFSAQQFSDYHSELNMSSLELGDSALYFCASSPRLDFGGELFFGEGSRLTVL.

The rearrangement joins TRBV7-9 to TRBJ1-5; 8 nucleotides agree with TRBD1. Germline values: CDR1 SEHNR, CDR2 FQNEAQ (reference sequence). The CDR3 contains 16 residues. Germline trimming cut 6 bases from V and 9 bases from J; bases unmatched to any gene: 16. Written as DNA, the CDR3 is TGTGCCAGCAGACCGCAGACAGGGGCCCGGGGTAGGCCCCAGCATTTT. This encodes CASRPQTGARGRPQHF.

The chain combines TRBV4-1 with TRBJ1-2; D is possibly TRBD1 (5 bases). Trimming removed 1 base from V and 7 bases from J, with 25 bases in between. Germline V gene lookup returns CDR1 MGHRA and CDR2 YSYEKL. The CDR3 loop spans 18 amino acids. CDR3 nucleotide sequence: TGCGCCAGCAGCCAAGGGCGTACGGCAGGGCCTGATACTTTTGGCTACACCTTC. Translated: CASSQGRTAGPDTFGYTF.

The chain joins TRBV6-5 to TRBJ2-5, with a possible D match to TRBD1 (6 bases). In germline, CDR1 is MNHEY, CDR2 SVGAGI. This CDR3 region has 13 residues. The ends were cut back, 7 bases at V and 5 bases at J, with 14 bases in the middle. The CDR3 DNA sequence: TGTGCCAGCACCTACAGGGTAGGGGAGACCCAGTACTTC. It encodes CASTYRVGETQYF.

The sample holds a few counts of this clone. V is TRBV27 and J is TRBJ1-5, with unresolved D. Germline V gene lookup returns CDR1 MNHEY and CDR2 SMNVEV (reference sequence). V dropped 11 bases and J dropped 0 bases, with 14 bases sitting between them. CDR3 length: 14 residues. The CDR3 DNA reads TGTGCCGGAACCCGACCCCGTAGCAATCAGCCCCAGCATTTT. Protein: CAGTRPRSNQPQHF.

This clone was recorded only once. The rearrangement joins TRBV18 to TRBJ2-7, with D tentatively TRBD2 (6 bases). CDR3 length equals 12 residues. Germline V CDR1 and CDR2: KGHSH, LQKENI. The V and J ends lost 3 bases and 9 bases respectively, with 12 bases between them. The CDR3 loop reads CASSPGREMQYF. CDR3 nucleotide sequence: TGTGCCAGCTCACCTGGTCGGGAGATGCAGTACTTC.

The chain uses TRBV7-2 and TRBJ2-5, with TRBD2 identical over 11 bases. The CDR3 has 15 residues. V shed 1 base, J shed 5 bases, and the junction held 3 bases outside the gene matches. Germline CDR1 is SGHTA and CDR2 is FQGNSA. CDR3 in DNA: TGTGCCAGCAGCTTAGATCGGACTAGCGGGGAGACCCAGTACTTC. Translation: CASSLDRTSGETQYF.